Below are 23 T cell receptor beta chains sequenced from a single sample in a study of identifying expanded T cells in peripheral blood (dated by TCRdb to about 2019). The library was prepared using the immunoSEQ multiplex PCR assay. What TCRdb holds here is the immuneACCESS table cut down to in-frame rearrangements. Part of the clones is not present; checked against another copy, under half of the missing clones reflect an unresolved V gene, and the others are unexplained. Recorded for this sample are approximately 140,000 clones; approximately 86% of them occurred a single time. The ten largest clones represent 7.5% to 8.5% of the sample. The source material was blood. Receptor source: a person between 18 and 70 years old in good health.

The chain is built from TRBV15 and TRBJ2-1, with D unclear. Trimming stripped 6 bases from V and 7 bases from J, with 16 bases between. CDR1 and CDR2 (germline): LNHNV, YYDKDF (reference sequence). The length of the CDR3 is 14 residues. CDR3 bases: TGTGCCACCAGTGAGAGGCTGATAGGAAATGAGCAGTTCTTC. Translating it yields CATSERLIGNEQFF.

The chain joins TRBV13 to TRBJ1-6; D call uncertain. This CDR3 is built from 20 residues. Germline V CDR1 and CDR2: PRHDT, FYEKMQ (reference sequence). V was cut by 6 bases and J by 0 bases, with 24 bases left in between. This CDR3 reads CASSPGRIRVLSSYNSPLHF. The CDR3 region has the DNA TGTGCCAGCAGTCCTGGACGGATCCGAGTCCTGAGCTCCTATAATTCACCCCTCCACTTT.

This clone was observed a handful of times. The J gene is TRBJ1-6, the V gene TRBV7-9, with 9 bases aligning to TRBD1. The CDR3 length is 14 residues. Trimming cost V 3 bases and J 9 bases; bases outside gene matches: 3. Per germline, CDR1 SEHNR and CDR2 FQNEAQ (reference sequence). CDR3 in DNA: TGTGCCAGCAGCTTTGGGGACAGGGCTTCACCCCTCCACTTT. Translation: CASSFGDRASPLHF.

The rearrangement links TRBV29-1 to TRBJ2-3; unclear D gene. CDR3 length: 15 residues. V was pared by 3 bases and J by 0 bases, with 13 bases between. The germline CDR1 and CDR2 sequences are SQVTM and ANQGSEA. In DNA form, the CDR3 reads TGCAGCGTTGATGACTTTAAGACTAGCACAGATACGCAGTATTTT. Its translation: CSVDDFKTSTDTQYF.

V is TRBV6-4 and J is TRBJ2-1; maybe TRBD2 (5 bases). The V end lost 6 bases, the J end lost 0 bases, and 15 bases lay between the germline ends. CDR3 size: 16 residues. CDR1 and CDR2 (germline): MRHNA, SNTAGT. The CDR3 reads CASRTDLARSYNEQFF. The CDR3 nucleotides are TGTGCCAGCAGGACTGACCTAGCTCGCTCCTACAATGAGCAGTTCTTC.

This clone was observed once. The chain carries TRBV2 and TRBJ2-3; possibly TRBD1 for D (6 bases). Trimming took 6 bases from V and 7 from J, leaving 14 bases between them. Looked up from germline, CDR1 is SNHLY and CDR2 is FYNNEI. This CDR3 spans 13 amino acids. CDR3 in DNA: TGTGCCAGCAGGACAGGAGAAGCAAATACGCAGTATTTT. Translating it yields CASRTGEANTQYF. Looking up the rest from reference TRBV2 and TRBJ2-3 gives the full variable domain: EPEVTQTPSHQVTQMGQEVILRCVPISNHLYFYWYRQILGQKVEFLVSFYNNEISEKSEIFDDQFSVERPDGSNFTLKIRSTKLEDSAMYFCASRTGEANTQYFGPGTRLTVL.

The CDR3 nucleotides read TGCGCCAGCAGCCAACTGTGGCAGGTTGTCGGTCAGCCCCAGCATTTT. Translated, it gives CASSQLWQVVGQPQHF. This chain joins TRBV4-1 and TRBJ1-5; D call uncertain. V was trimmed by 2 bases and J by 6 bases, leaving 17 bases between them. Germline-derived CDR1 and CDR2 are MGHRA and YSYEKL. This CDR3 contains 16 residues.

This chain uses TRBV11-2 with TRBJ1-3; D is unclear. The CDR3 runs to 15 residues. The germline V and J ends were trimmed by 0 bases and 2 bases, with 8 bases remaining between them. CDR1 SGHAT and CDR2 FQNNGV come from the germline V gene. The CDR3 DNA is TGTGCCAGCAGCTTAGAACGGGGTACTGGAAACACCATATATTTT. Amino acids: CASSLERGTGNTIYF.

The rearrangement uses TRBV29-1 and TRBJ2-3, with 8 bases fitting TRBD1. The CDR3 runs to 14 residues. Germline V gene lookup returns CDR1 SQVTM and CDR2 ANQGSEA. J lost 4 bases, V lost 1 base, and 4 bases had no gene match. The DNA for the CDR3 is TGCAGCGTTGAAGGGCCAGGGGGCTCAGATACGCAGTATTTT. Protein sequence: CSVEGPGGSDTQYF.

This clone was recorded only once. The chain joins TRBV6-5 to TRBJ1-5; D is perhaps TRBD1 (5 bases). The CDR3 covers 15 residues. Germline V gives CDR1 MNHEY, CDR2 SVGAGI. V gave up 2 bases and J gave up 2 bases, with 10 bases separating them. CDR3 sequence reads: CASSYRQGGNQPQHF. The CDR3, as DNA: TGTGCCAGCAGTTACCGGCAGGGAGGCAATCAGCCCCAGCATTTT.

The chain couples TRBV28 to TRBJ1-2, with a possible D match to TRBD1 (5 bases). V was cut by 3 bases and J by 3 bases, with 8 bases left in between. This CDR3 spans 13 amino acids. Germline-derived CDR1 and CDR2 are MDHEN and SYDVKM. CDR3 sequence: CASSLGGYYGYTF. Here the CDR3 DNA reads TGTGCCAGCAGTTTGGGGGGATACTATGGCTACACCTTC.

The chain has TRBV7-2 and TRBJ2-3; D is possibly TRBD2 (6 bases). The germline V gene encodes CDR1 SGHTA and CDR2 FQGNSA. The CDR3 is 12 amino acids. V was pared by 4 bases and J by 9 bases, with 11 bases between. In DNA, the CDR3 is TGTGCCAGCAGCTCGGGACTCCAGACGCAGTATTTT. It encodes CASSSGLQTQYF.

J is TRBJ1-4 and V is TRBV19; perhaps TRBD1 as D (5 bases). Germline lookup yields CDR1 LNHDA and CDR2 SQIVND (reference sequence). CDR3 length: 16 amino acids. With 3 bases removed from V and 0 bases from J, the gap between germline ends came to 11 bases. CDR3 in DNA: TGTGCCAGTAGTATGCGCTGGGGGTCAACTAATGAAAAACTGTTTTTT. Translated: CASSMRWGSTNEKLFF.

This clone has a single count. CDR3 sequence reads: CASSLQESTEAFF. The CDR3 DNA follows: TGTGCCAGCAGCTTACAGGAGTCCACTGAAGCTTTCTTT. V and J are TRBV7-9 and TRBJ1-1, with no clear D. The CDR3 totals 13 residues. V lost 2 bases, J lost 4 bases, and 8 bases lay in between. CDR1 is SEHNR and CDR2 is FQNEAQ in the germline V gene (reference sequence). Together with reference TRBV7-9 and TRBJ1-1, the CDR3 gives the full variable domain: DTGVSQNPRHKITKRGQNVTFRCDPISEHNRLYWYRQTLGQGPEFLTYFQNEAQLEKSRLLSDRFSAERPKGSFSTLEIQRTEQGDSAMYLCASSLQESTEAFFGQGTRLTVV.

The chain couples TRBV19 to TRBJ1-1, with 9 bases lining up with TRBD1. This CDR3 has 14 amino acids. CDR1 and CDR2 from the germline V gene are LNHDA and SQIVND (reference sequence). V trimming: 5 bases; J trimming: 5 bases; junction bases outside the gene matches: 6. The CDR3 DNA is TGTGCCAGTAGTCTCGGACAGGGGAGGACTGAAGCTTTCTTT. Translation gives CASSLGQGRTEAFF.

The rearrangement uses TRBV7-9 and TRBJ2-3; 14 nucleotides agree with TRBD2. J lost 3 bases, V lost 1 base, and 0 bases had no gene match. The CDR3 runs to 16 residues. CDR1 and CDR2 from the germline V gene are SEHNR and FQNEAQ (reference sequence). The chain's CDR3 is CASSLGLAGGTDTQYF. CDR3 DNA sequence: TGTGCCAGCAGCTTAGGACTAGCGGGGGGGACAGATACGCAGTATTTT.

This chain connects TRBV7-2 to TRBJ2-7; D is perhaps TRBD2 (6 bases). V was trimmed by 5 bases and J by 0 bases, leaving 14 bases between them. This CDR3 spans 15 amino acids. From germline, CDR1 is SGHTA and CDR2 FQGNSA. The CDR3 nucleotides are TGTGCCAGCAGCGCACAGGAGGGCTTCTCCTACGAGCAGTACTTC. Translation: CASSAQEGFSYEQYF.

This clone was seen just once. This chain connects TRBV19 to TRBJ2-7, with a tentative D call TRBD2 (6 bases). Between the trimmed V and J ends, which lost 4 bases and 0 bases, there was a span of 16 bases. This CDR3 spans 16 amino acids. The germline V gene has CDR1 LNHDA and CDR2 SQIVND (reference sequence). For the CDR3, the DNA is TGTGCCAGTAGTAGAGAGGGAGGCACCAGCTCCTACGAGCAGTACTTC. Encoded protein: CASSREGGTSSYEQYF. The entire variable domain, with the rest obtained from reference TRBV19 and TRBJ2-7, is as follows: DGGITQSPKYLFRKEGQNVTLSCEQNLNHDAMYWYRQDPGQGLRLIYYSQIVNDFQKGDIAEGYSVSREKKESFPLTVTSAQKNPTAFYLCASSREGGTSSYEQYFGPGTRLTVT.

This clone was seen a few times. Other DNA variants within this sample encode the same CDR3. The V gene is TRBV7-2, the J gene TRBJ2-5, with 9 nucleotides matching TRBD1. The CDR3 length is 14 residues. The J segment lost 5 bases and the V segment lost 5 bases, leaving 6 bases of the junction unmatched. Germline values: CDR1 SGHTA, CDR2 FQGNSA. The CDR3: CASSTRTGEETQYF. CDR3 DNA sequence: TGTGCCAGCAGCACCCGGACAGGGGAGGAGACCCAGTACTTC.

V and J are TRBV28 and TRBJ1-5; the match to TRBD1 covers 12 bases. The CDR3 spans 16 residues. The germline gives CDR1 MDHEN, CDR2 SYDVKM. Losses at the gene ends were 0 bases for V and 6 bases for J; bases not matched to a gene: 3. Here the CDR3 DNA reads TGTGCCAGCAGTTTATGGGGGACAGGGGGCAGTCAGCCCCAGCATTTT. It yields the protein CASSLWGTGGSQPQHF.

The J gene is TRBJ1-5, the V gene TRBV21-1; the table's D call, TRBD1, has no DNA check behind it. TRBV21-1 is noted as a pseudogene. The CDR3 length is 16 residues. CDR3 DNA sequence: TGTGCCAGCAGCAAAGCGGGATGCAGGGGCAATCAGCCCCAGCATTTT. This gives the protein CASSKAGCRGNQPQHF.

V gene TRBV29-1 combines with J gene TRBJ1-1; 8 bases match TRBD1. J gave up 6 bases and V 7 bases, and 10 bases lay outside the gene matches. Germline V lookup: CDR1 SQVTM, CDR2 ANQGSEA. The CDR3 has 13 amino acids. CDR3 protein: CSAMDRDGSEAFF. The CDR3 region has the DNA TGCAGCGCCATGGACAGGGACGGGTCTGAAGCTTTCTTT.

This clone showed up just a few times. The chain employs TRBV4-1 and TRBJ1-2, with D unclear. Looked up from germline, CDR1 is MGHRA and CDR2 is YSYEKL. V lost 0 bases to trimming and J lost 4 bases, with 18 bases between them. This CDR3 has 17 residues. As DNA, the CDR3 is TGCGCCAGCAGCCAAGATTTTTCGGCAGGCTCCCTCTATGGCTACACCTTC. This codes for CASSQDFSAGSLYGYTF.